The source of this TCR beta chain is a study of T cells in Graves' hyperthyroidism and ophthalmopathy. The study's findings and limits: For ophthalmopathy, model prediction preceded onset by a median roughly 6.2 months.

The investigators amplified TCR beta CDR3 regions from RNA transcripts. An initial round of RT-PCR targeting the TCR CDR3 relied on the HTBI primer set. Using its own MiXCR run on the multiplex PCR reads, TCRdb lists one record per CDR3 protein. This table has some 510,000 distinct CDR3 sequences, about 20% appearing once. Trimming took off 5 bases at V and 2 bases at J, with 10 bases between the two ends. Germline V gene data show CDR1 as MNHNS and CDR2 as SASEGT. The CDR3 spans 14 residues. The table lists this clonotype with many counts. Its antigen is undetermined. This receptor was taken from a man in his late teens or twenties with Graves' hyperthyroidism. The V gene is TRBV6-1, the J gene TRBJ2-4; possibly TRBD1 for D (5 bases). Material for sequencing was blood. CDR3 amino acids: CASSPSGPKNIQYF. DNA for the CDR3: TGTGCCAGCAGTCCCTCAGGGCCCAAAAACATTCAGTACTTC.